This T cell receptor (beta chain) was found in a study of CD8 T cells in Susac syndrome. The overall study: Blood was drawn from Susac syndrome patients while they were therapy-naive, on corticosteroids, or on intravenous immunoglobulin alone.

RNA amounts of about 0.5 to 1 ug underwent reverse transcription with random hexamers. Amplification of TCR beta CDR3 spanned 54 Vbeta and 13 Jbeta via immunoSEQ multiplex PCR. TCRdb itself ran the immunoSEQ multiplex PCR reads through MiXCR, one entry per CDR3 protein. The table has under 200,000 distinct CDR3 sequences, approximately 94% seen once. V shed 4 bases, J shed 7 bases, and the junction held 7 bases outside the gene matches. The CDR3 totals 14 residues. J is TRBJ1-2 and V is TRBV12-3 or TRBV12-4; TRBD1 agrees at 9 bases. Sequenced: CD4+ T cells from PBMCs. The receptor comes from a human donor with Susac syndrome. The CDR3 sequence: CASSYRDRVIGYTF. The CDR3 coding sequence is TGTGCCAGCAGTTACCGGGACAGGGTGATTGGCTACACCTTC.